This passage covers 14 T cell receptor beta chains from one sample sequenced in a study of blood T cell repertoires in COVID-19. Measured with immunoSEQ multiplex PCR; TCRdb has only the in-frame clones, and not every one. The sample yields 250,000 to 350,000 clones, 91% seen once. Sequencing was carried out using peripheral blood. The source is a woman younger than 45 with COVID-19, enrolled during active disease.

This chain joins TRBV18 and TRBJ2-2, with TRBD2 matching 9 bases. Germline V gene sequence: CDR1 KGHSH, CDR2 LQKENI. V gave up 2 bases and J gave up 1 base; unmatched junction bases: 2. This CDR3 has 16 amino acids. CDR3 nucleotide sequence: TGTGCCAGCTCACCATCGACTAGCGGGAACACCGGGGAGCTGTTTTTT. Translating gives CASSPSTSGNTGELFF.

This sequence joins TRBV6-5 and TRBJ1-5; 9 bases align to TRBD1. Germline V gene lookup returns CDR1 MNHEY and CDR2 SVGAGI. There are 15 residues in the CDR3. The V and J ends lost 7 bases and 0 bases, in that order; junction bases with no gene match: 4. For the CDR3, the DNA is TGTGCCAGCACGGGACAGGGTGGTAGCAATCAGCCCCAGCATTTT. This translates into CASTGQGGSNQPQHF.

The rearrangement joins TRBV14 to TRBJ1-4; D not certain. Germline CDR1 SGHDN, CDR2 FVKESK. CDR3 length: 18 residues. Trimming removed 1 base at V and 0 bases at J, with 15 bases between. DNA of the CDR3: TGTGCCAGCAGCCAAGGACGGGCGGAGGCCTCAACTAATGAAAAACTGTTTTTT. It translates to CASSQGRAEASTNEKLFF.

The chain combines TRBV3-1 (or the pseudogene TRBV3-2) with TRBJ1-3; D not resolved. Germline V gives CDR1 LGHDT, CDR2 YNNKEL (reference sequence). The CDR3 totals 13 residues. The V end lost 7 bases, the J end lost 0 bases, and 7 bases lay between the germline ends. The CDR3, as DNA: TGTGCCAGCAAGGCAGGCTCTGGAAACACCATATATTTT. It specifies CASKAGSGNTIYF.

The gene calls are TRBV29-1 and TRBJ2-7; D remains unclear. CDR3 length: 13 residues. The germline V gene has CDR1 SQVTM and CDR2 ANQGSEA. V was trimmed by 4 bases and J by 0 bases, leaving 10 bases between them. The CDR3, as DNA: TGCAGCGTTGCCAGGTCGAGCTCCTACGAGCAGTACTTC. Protein: CSVARSSSYEQYF.

As DNA, the CDR3 is TGTGCCAGCAGCTTAGGACCTCCTGCGGGGGGGGAAAAACTGTTTTTT. It specifies CASSLGPPAGGEKLFF. The gene calls are TRBV11-2 and TRBJ1-4, with a tentative D call TRBD1 (5 bases). Between the trimmed V and J ends, which lost 1 base and 8 bases, there was a span of 17 bases. In germline, CDR1 is SGHAT, CDR2 FQNNGV. This CDR3 has 16 residues.

This chain links TRBV12-3 or TRBV12-4 with TRBJ1-2; no definite D call. This CDR3 region has 13 residues. Trimming pared 1 base from V and 4 bases from J, leaving 7 bases between. The CDR3 DNA reads as TGTGCCAGCAGTTTAGGGGCGACCTATGGCTACACCTTC. It encodes CASSLGATYGYTF.

V usage is TRBV5-1 and J usage is TRBJ1-3, with 7 positions matching TRBD1. Per the germline V gene, CDR1 is SGHRS and CDR2 is YFSETQ. The J segment lost 0 bases and the V segment lost 0 bases, leaving 3 bases of the junction unmatched. The CDR3 runs to 16 residues. CDR3 amino acids: CASSLVGTASGNTIYF. The DNA for the CDR3 is TGCGCCAGCAGCTTGGTTGGGACAGCCTCTGGAAACACCATATATTTT.

The chain links TRBV27 to TRBJ2-3; 9 bases are a match to TRBD2. Germline values: CDR1 MNHEY, CDR2 SMNVEV (reference sequence). With 6 bases clipped from V and 0 bases from J, the junction kept 7 bases outside the gene matches. This CDR3 has 16 amino acids. The CDR3 sequence: CASRELAGPSTDTQYF. DNA for the CDR3: TGTGCCAGCAGGGAACTAGCGGGTCCTAGCACAGATACGCAGTATTTT.

The chain combines TRBV5-1 with TRBJ1-1; 7 bases are shared with TRBD1. Germline V gene lookup returns CDR1 SGHRS and CDR2 YFSETQ. The trim removed 2 bases at V and 7 bases at J, leaving 8 bases unmatched. This CDR3 is built from 14 residues. CDR3 bases: TGCGCCAGCAGCTTCGGCCAGGGGGAGGATGAAGCTTTCTTT. Residues: CASSFGQGEDEAFF.

The chain links TRBV5-1 to TRBJ2-3; D uncertain. The CDR3 extends over 14 amino acids. The V gene lost 0 bases and the J gene lost 4 bases, with 9 bases spanning the gap. Germline CDR1 SGHRS, CDR2 YFSETQ. The CDR3 DNA sequence: TGCGCCAGCAGCTTGGACAGCCGGCCAGATACGCAGTATTTT. It is translated as CASSLDSRPDTQYF.

This clone appeared once. J is TRBJ2-1 and V is TRBV7-3; 12 nucleotides align to TRBD2. Per germline, CDR1 SGHTA and CDR2 FQGTGA. The junction had 3 bases not matched to a gene; V was cut back by 5 bases and J by 7 bases. The CDR3 loop spans 14 amino acids. CDR3 region: CASSLGTSGNEQFF. DNA of the CDR3: TGTGCCAGCAGCCTCGGGACTAGCGGGAATGAGCAGTTCTTC.

This chain uses TRBV15 with TRBJ1-6; 8 bases align to TRBD1. The CDR3 is 15 residues long. Germline-derived CDR1 and CDR2 are LNHNV and YYDKDF (reference sequence). V lost 3 bases, J lost 7 bases, and 5 bases stayed unmatched. CDR3 residues: CATSRRTGSNSPLHF. CDR3 DNA sequence: TGTGCCACCAGCAGGCGGACAGGGTCCAATTCACCCCTCCACTTT.

Notes on this clone: The identical CDR3 is also encoded by other nucleotide sequences in the sample. The chain couples TRBV12-3 or TRBV12-4 to TRBJ1-1, with D tentatively TRBD1 (5 bases). CDR3 length: 12 residues. V dropped 3 bases and J dropped 5 bases, with 7 bases sitting between them. The CDR3 is CASSFGGTEAFF. CDR3 nucleotide sequence: TGTGCCAGCAGTTTCGGGGGTACTGAAGCTTTCTTT.